Listed below are T cell receptor beta chains from one sample, sequenced in a study of T cell responses to AZD1222 COVID-19 vaccine. Some clones are missing from TCRdb's copy, which holds only in-frame ones; the method was immunoSEQ multiplex PCR. The sample holds approximately 180,000 clones; around 90% are singletons and the top ten take less than 3%. The sample consisted of peripheral blood, taken on day 0 of AZD1222 vaccination. The receptors derive from an adult in good health. The CDR3 runs from the conserved cysteine through the conserved F or W. A D gene is named only where the DNA matches it firmly. Some rows mark clone size as missing; the rest say once, few, many or name a class of expanded clone.

d_gene	v_gene	len	abundance	j_gene	CDR3nt	CDR3aa
-	TRBV4-1	19	-	TRBJ2-6	TGCGCCAGCAGCCAAGTAAGGGGGGCAGTGTACTCTGGGGCCAACGTCCTGACTTTC	CASSQVRGAVYSGANVLTF
TRBD2	TRBV11-2	21	-	TRBJ2-1	TGTGCCAGCAGTTTACAGACCGGGACTAGCGGGAGGGCCCTCAGGGGCAATGAGCAGTTCTTC	CASSLQTGTSGRALRGNEQFF
-	TRBV19	11	-	TRBJ2-7	TGTGCCAGTAGTTCCAGCTACGAGCAGTACTTC	CASSSSYEQYF
-	TRBV7-9	12	-	TRBJ1-1	TGTGCCAGCAGCTTAGGGGGCCTTGAGGCTTTCTTT	CASSLGGLEAFF
TRBD1	TRBV3-1/TRBV3-2	16	-	TRBJ2-2	TGTGCCAGCAGCCACCCGGGACAGGGCTTCACCGGGGAGCTGTTTTTT	CASSHPGQGFTGELFF
TRBD1	TRBV13	16	-	TRBJ1-2	TGTGCCAGCAGCGCGCGACAGGGCAGGGGTAACTATGGCTACACCTTC	CASSARQGRGNYGYTF
TRBD2	TRBV30	15	-	TRBJ2-1	TGTGCCTGGAGTGAGCCGGGACTAGCCTTCAATGAGCAGTTCTTC	CAWSEPGLAFNEQFF
-	TRBV6-5	13	once	TRBJ1-1	TGTGCCAGCAGCCTGGACAAGAACACTGAAGCTTTCTTT	CASSLDKNTEAFF
-	TRBV6-5	13	-	TRBJ1-2	TGTGCCAGCAGTTACGCGACAGACTATGGCTACACCTTC	CASSYATDYGYTF
-	TRBV7-2	14	-	TRBJ1-1	TGTGCCAGCAGCCTAGGACCAAGGGGCACTGAAGCTTTCTTT	CASSLGPRGTEAFF
TRBD1	TRBV3-1/TRBV3-2	15	-	TRBJ1-2	TGTGCCAGCAGCCAAGAAAGGACAGGAAGCTATGGCTACACCTTC	CASSQERTGSYGYTF
TRBD1	TRBV30	16	once	TRBJ1-1	TGTGCCTGGAGTGTTTCCCGGACAGGACGGAACACTGAAGCTTTCTTT	CAWSVSRTGRNTEAFF